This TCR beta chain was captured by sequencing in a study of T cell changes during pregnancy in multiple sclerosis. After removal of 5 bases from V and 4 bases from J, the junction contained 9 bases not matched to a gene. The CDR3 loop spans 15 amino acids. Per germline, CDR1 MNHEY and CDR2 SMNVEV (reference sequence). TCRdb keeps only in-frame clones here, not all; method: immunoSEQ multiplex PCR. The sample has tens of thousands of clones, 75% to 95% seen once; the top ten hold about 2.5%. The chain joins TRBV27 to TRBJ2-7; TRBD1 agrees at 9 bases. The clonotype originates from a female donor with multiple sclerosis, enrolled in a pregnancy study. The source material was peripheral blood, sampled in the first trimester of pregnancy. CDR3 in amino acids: CASSAGQGPGYEQYF. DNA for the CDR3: TGTGCCAGCAGTGCGGGACAGGGCCCTGGGTACGAGCAGTACTTC.